These 25 T cell receptor beta chains came from one sample sequenced in a study of shared clonotypes between healthy human individuals. Sequencing was performed with immunoSEQ multiplex PCR; in TCRdb, only in-frame clones are kept and a portion is missing. The table lists over a million clones, about 80% of them singletons. The sample comprised memory CD4+ T cells from PBMCs. Subset indicated: CD45RA-negative fraction. These receptors originate from a man in his late teens or twenties in good health. Some clones in this sample may be carry-over from other donors' samples.

V is TRBV19 and J is TRBJ2-5; the D is unclear. Germline assignment: CDR1 LNHDA and CDR2 SQIVND (reference sequence). V was pared by 2 bases and J by 5 bases, with 15 bases between. This CDR3 spans 15 amino acids. The CDR3 nucleotides read TGTGCCAGTAGTATAACCCCAGGCAGTCCGGAGACCCAGTACTTC. This sequence encodes CASSITPGSPETQYF.

The rearrangement joins TRBV28 to TRBJ2-5; perhaps TRBD2 as D (5 bases). Trimming shortened V by 5 bases and J by 5 bases, and 9 bases separated the two germline ends. CDR1 is MDHEN and CDR2 is SYDVKM in the germline V gene. The CDR3 has 12 residues. The CDR3, as DNA: TGTGCCAGCAGTCTGAGGGCTGAGACCCAGTACTTC. Translating it yields CASSLRAETQYF.

The chain joins TRBV5-1 to TRBJ2-1; 7 nucleotides line up with TRBD1. Germline loops: CDR1 SGHRS, CDR2 YFSETQ. CDR3 length: 15 residues. The V segment lost 5 bases and the J segment 0 bases; nucleotides outside the gene matches: 5. In DNA form, the CDR3 reads TGCGCCAGCAGGCGTGACAGGGCCTCCTACAATGAGCAGTTCTTC. Protein: CASRRDRASYNEQFF.

This chain connects TRBV5-6 to TRBJ1-4, with D unclear. In germline, CDR1 is SGHDT, CDR2 YYEEEE. The CDR3 covers 13 residues. V was trimmed by 4 bases and J by 6 bases, leaving 10 bases between them. CDR3 region: CASSPSWDEKLFF. The DNA for the CDR3 is TGTGCCAGCAGCCCGAGCTGGGATGAAAAACTGTTTTTT.

CDR3 nucleotide sequence: TGTGCCAGCAGTCCCCGGGACAGGCCCGCTATGGGCTACACCTTC. It is translated as CASSPRDRPAMGYTF. This chain uses TRBV27 with TRBJ1-2; TRBD1 aligns across 8 bases. V lost 5 bases, J lost 8 bases, and 13 bases stayed unmatched. CDR1 and CDR2 from the germline V gene are MNHEY and SMNVEV (reference sequence). The CDR3 runs 15 residues.

The chain links TRBV4-2 to TRBJ2-3; 10 nucleotides line up with TRBD2. The V and J ends lost 3 bases and 5 bases, in that order; junction bases with no gene match: 8. The germline V gene encodes CDR1 LGHNA and CDR2 YNFKEQ. This CDR3 is built from 16 residues. CDR3 sequence (DNA): TGTGCCAGCAGCCAGGGAATAGCGGGAGGAATAGATACGCAGTATTTT. Amino acids: CASSQGIAGGIDTQYF.

This clone occurred many times. V gene TRBV5-1 combines with J gene TRBJ1-5; D gene uncertain. This CDR3 has 13 amino acids. V dropped 0 bases and J dropped 6 bases, with 7 bases sitting between them. Germline values: CDR1 SGHRS, CDR2 YFSETQ. CDR3 coding DNA: TGCGCCAGCAGCTTGGGGATCCGTCAGCCCCAGCATTTT. It is translated as CASSLGIRQPQHF.

A few counts support this clone. The chain has TRBV10-1 and TRBJ1-1; TRBD1 aligns across 9 bases. The V gene end was trimmed by 5 bases and the J gene end by 1 base; junction bases not matched to a gene: 8. The CDR3 loop spans 16 amino acids. CDR1 is WNHNN, CDR2 SYGVQD, per germline (reference sequence). The CDR3 here is CASSRDREGGNTEAFF. CDR3 in DNA: TGCGCCAGCAGTAGGGACAGGGAAGGGGGGAACACTGAAGCTTTCTTT.

For the CDR3, the DNA is TGTGCCAGCAACCACGCCGGGACCCACTATGGCTACACCTTC. Residues: CASNHAGTHYGYTF. V gene TRBV28 combines with J gene TRBJ1-2; TRBD1 is a possible D gene (5 bases). Per germline, CDR1 MDHEN and CDR2 SYDVKM. Trimming removed 7 bases at V and 3 bases at J, with 15 bases between. This CDR3 is 14 amino acids long.

The V and J genes are TRBV19 and TRBJ1-2, with a weak D call TRBD1 (5 bases). The V end lost 3 bases, the J end lost 4 bases, and 21 bases lay between the germline ends. The length of the CDR3 is 17 residues. Germline CDR1 and CDR2: LNHDA and SQIVND (reference sequence). The CDR3 DNA sequence: TGTGCCAGTAGTATTTCTTCCGGGGTTGAGGGGAGCTATGGCTACACCTTC. Translation gives CASSISSGVEGSYGYTF.

This sequence joins TRBV5-1 and TRBJ2-7; unclear D gene. Germline CDR1 reads SGHRS; CDR2 reads YFSETQ. This CDR3 is 11 amino acids long. V lost 2 bases and J 5 bases, leaving 5 bases between the germline ends. The DNA for the CDR3 is TGCGCCAGCAGCTTATATCACGAGCAGTACTTC. Amino acids: CASSLYHEQYF.

V gene TRBV5-1 combines with J gene TRBJ2-1; maybe TRBD2 (6 bases). The germline V gene has CDR1 SGHRS and CDR2 YFSETQ. Between the trimmed V and J ends, which lost 4 bases and 2 bases, there was a span of 16 bases. CDR3 length equals 16 residues. The CDR3 DNA reads TGCGCCAGCAGCGTCCCGGGGGTCAGCGCCTACAATGAGCAGTTCTTC. Protein: CASSVPGVSAYNEQFF.

The chain couples TRBV7-2 to TRBJ2-7, with D perhaps TRBD2 (5 bases). The CDR3 is 16 residues long. Germline assignment: CDR1 SGHTA and CDR2 FQGNSA. With 2 bases removed from V and 2 bases from J, the gap between germline ends came to 16 bases. The CDR3 sequence: CASSLSGVLLPYEQYF. The CDR3 bases are TGTGCCAGCAGCTTATCCGGGGTCCTTCTCCCCTACGAGCAGTACTTC.

The rearrangement uses TRBV7-9 and TRBJ2-3; the D is unclear. The CDR3 totals 14 residues. V gave up 2 bases and J gave up 1 base, with 7 bases separating them. Germline CDR1 is SEHNR and CDR2 is FQNEAQ (reference sequence). The CDR3 spells CASSLNGGTDTQYF. The CDR3 DNA is TGTGCCAGCAGCTTAAATGGTGGCACAGATACGCAGTATTTT.

The V and J genes are TRBV6-6 and TRBJ2-1; 8 nucleotides line up with TRBD2. The J segment lost 8 bases and the V segment lost 8 bases, leaving 14 bases of the junction unmatched. Germline values: CDR1 MNHNY, CDR2 SVGAGI (reference sequence). This CDR3 spans 15 amino acids. The CDR3 protein is CASGSGLGIRDEQFF. CDR3 coding DNA: TGTGCCAGCGGTTCGGGACTAGGGATTCGGGATGAGCAGTTCTTC.

V and J are TRBV30 and TRBJ2-7; maybe TRBD2 (6 bases). V lost 3 bases and J lost 1, with 16 bases in between. The CDR3 sequence is 15 residues long. Germline CDR1 reads GTSNPN; CDR2 reads SVGIG (reference sequence). In DNA form, the CDR3 reads TGTGCCTGGAGCGAGAAGCGGGCGGGTTCCTACGAGCAGTACTTC. This sequence encodes CAWSEKRAGSYEQYF.

The V gene is TRBV5-6, the J gene TRBJ1-2, with 9 bases identical to TRBD1. J lost 2 bases, V lost 4 bases, and 6 bases had no gene match. From germline, CDR1 is SGHDT and CDR2 YYEEEE. CDR3 size: 15 residues. CDR3 sequence: CASSIPGQGNYGYTF. Here the CDR3 DNA reads TGTGCCAGCAGCATCCCGGGACAGGGAAACTATGGCTACACCTTC.

This clone showed up just once. This rearrangement joins TRBV7-6 to TRBJ2-3; 9 bases agree with TRBD2. In germline, CDR1 is SGHVS, CDR2 FNYEAQ. The junction had 1 base not matched to a gene; V was cut back by 5 bases and J by 4 bases. The CDR3 loop spans 13 amino acids. The CDR3 region has the DNA TGTGCCAGCAGCCGACTAGCGGCAGATACGCAGTATTTT. Translation gives CASSRLAADTQYF.

This chain joins TRBV6-5 and TRBJ2-5, with D possibly TRBD2 on 5 matching bases. The ends were cut back, 7 bases at V and 3 bases at J, with 18 bases in the middle. The CDR3 extends over 15 amino acids. Germline V lookup: CDR1 MNHEY, CDR2 SVGAGI. CDR3 amino acids: CASTHHGRREETQYF. CDR3 DNA sequence: TGTGCCAGCACCCATCATGGGAGAAGGGAAGAGACCCAGTACTTC.

The V gene is TRBV30, the J gene TRBJ2-1, with TRBD1 as a possible D gene (6 bases). The V gene's germline CDR1 is GTSNPN and CDR2 SVGIG (reference sequence). V was shortened by 0 bases and J by 5 bases, with 20 bases between the two germline ends. There are 17 residues in the CDR3. CDR3 DNA sequence: TGTGCCTGGAGTGTAGCACGACACAGGGCGTTAGACAATGAGCAGTTCTTC. Residues: CAWSVARHRALDNEQFF.

Turning to this clone: Other DNA sequences of this sample code for an identical CDR3. The chain combines TRBV6-5 with TRBJ2-3, with no clear D. This CDR3 contains 13 residues. V was trimmed by 3 bases and J by 2 bases, leaving 6 bases between them. Germline CDR1 MNHEY, CDR2 SVGAGI. The CDR3 nucleotides are TGTGCCAGCAGTTATCCGAACACAGATACGCAGTATTTT. The encoded protein is CASSYPNTDTQYF.

The chain joins TRBV18 to TRBJ2-5; 9 bases fit TRBD2. The junction had 8 bases not matched to a gene; V was cut back by 0 bases and J by 0 bases. From germline, CDR1 is KGHSH and CDR2 LQKENI. This CDR3 has 18 amino acids. Here the CDR3 reads CASSPPGLALAYQETQYF. The DNA for the CDR3 is TGTGCCAGCTCACCACCGGGACTAGCTCTGGCGTACCAAGAGACCCAGTACTTC.

In DNA form, the CDR3 reads TGCGCCAGCAGCTTGGTGGCTAGCGGGAGGACAGATACGCAGTATTTT. It codes for CASSLVASGRTDTQYF. This chain connects TRBV5-1 to TRBJ2-3; 11 bases fit TRBD2. The V segment lost 0 bases and the J segment 3 bases; nucleotides outside the gene matches: 3. CDR1 is SGHRS, CDR2 YFSETQ, per germline. The CDR3 consists of 16 residues.

The CDR3 DNA is TGTGCCAGCAGCTTTGGAGACGTCAGATCCTACGAGCAGTACTTC. Translation gives CASSFGDVRSYEQYF. The V call is TRBV7-9, the J call TRBJ2-7; no clear D gene. V gave up 3 bases and J gave up 1 base, with 13 bases separating them. The CDR3 length is 15 residues. Looked up from germline, CDR1 is SEHNR and CDR2 is FQNEAQ (reference sequence).

This chain uses TRBV28 with TRBJ2-7; TRBD1 matches 10 bases. The CDR3 is 15 residues long. Germline V gives CDR1 MDHEN, CDR2 SYDVKM. The V and J ends lost 5 bases and 1 base, in that order; junction bases with no gene match: 5. The CDR3 region has the DNA TGTGCCAGCAGTCAGACAGGGGGCGCATCCTACGAGCAGTACTTC. This gives the protein CASSQTGGASYEQYF. The full variable domain, its missing parts supplied by reference TRBV28 and TRBJ2-7, is DVKVTQSSRYLVKRTGEKVFLECVQDMDHENMFWYRQDPGLGLRLIYFSYDVKMKEKGDIPEGYSVSREKKERFSLILESASTNQTSMYLCASSQTGGASYEQYFGPGTRLTVT.